The rows below give T cell receptor beta chains drawn from one sample of a study of T cell responses to AZD1222 COVID-19 vaccine. Libraries were prepared by immunoSEQ multiplex PCR; TCRdb keeps only in-frame clonotypes and omits some of them. The table includes 150,000 to 200,000 clones, approximately 93% detected once. The sequences come from peripheral blood, collected on day 0 of AZD1222 vaccination. All receptors come from an adult in good health. The conserved cysteine and the conserved F or W are not part of the CDR3 here.

J gene	V gene	CDR3 protein
TRBJ1-3	TRBV7-8	ASSFTDAGNTIY
TRBJ2-7	TRBV12-3/TRBV12-4	ASSLLQGEQY
TRBJ1-1	TRBV12-3/TRBV12-4	ASPFWTEAF
TRBJ1-1	TRBV28	ASTLRGGLNTEAF
TRBJ1-2	TRBV5-1	ASSTQGGDGYT
TRBJ1-1	TRBV7-2	ASSLVVGLNTEAF
TRBJ1-2	TRBV6-5	ASSSLSGSPYGYT
TRBJ2-1	TRBV9	ASSRLALDSYNEQF
TRBJ1-3	TRBV30	AWSQTAEGNTIY
TRBJ1-4	TRBV7-8	ASSLRIGSRGLF
TRBJ2-1	TRBV4-1	ASRYSSGGLYEQF
TRBJ1-5	TRBV4-1	ASSQVLGSGGSIQPQH
TRBJ1-1	TRBV9	ASSVAGGSNTEAF
TRBJ2-1	TRBV10-3	AISQGQGIYNEQF
TRBJ2-7	TRBV15	ATSRAAGGPYEQY
TRBJ2-3	TRBV4-1	ATSGERTDTQY
TRBJ1-1	TRBV5-8	ASSLAGRGWTEAF
TRBJ1-4	TRBV30	AWSQGVDEKLF
TRBJ1-4	TRBV10-2	ASSDRETEKLF
TRBJ1-4	TRBV4-1	ASSHNLGQLNEKLF
TRBJ2-3	TRBV5-6	ASAYLAGDVTDTQY
TRBJ1-1	TRBV5-1	ASSLFPNSGPNTEAF
TRBJ1-6	TRBV28	ASSFGLHTLPLH
TRBJ2-3	TRBV6-5	ASTLSGGAADTQY
TRBJ1-2	TRBV6-1	ASSEFSWEGYT
TRBJ1-4	TRBV19	ASSKLQGRVTNEKLF
TRBJ2-1	TRBV5-8	ASSLWDYNEQF
TRBJ2-1	TRBV10-3	AISVGTSSSYNEQF
TRBJ2-1	TRBV15	ATSRGSGGYYNEQF
TRBJ1-5	TRBV15	ATSRVSGQPQH
TRBJ2-5	TRBV6-6	ASSTSSAGTQTQY
TRBJ1-4	TRBV28	ASSLGTQEKLF
TRBJ2-2	TRBV7-2	ASSLRQNTGELF
TRBJ2-7	TRBV5-1	ASSPRDMYEQY
TRBJ1-4	TRBV6-6	ASSYAQGFNEKLF
TRBJ1-5	TRBV2	ASTSNSNQPQH
TRBJ1-2	TRBV6-5	ASSYGQGAQYGYT
TRBJ2-2	TRBV6-4	ASSEGATGELF
TRBJ1-2	TRBV28	ASSRGTNYGYT
TRBJ1-5	TRBV7-8	ASSPGRAGFQNQPQH
TRBJ1-4	TRBV9	ASSAEDRVGEKLF
TRBJ1-2	TRBV27	ASSLTSGRIYGYT
TRBJ1-2	TRBV19	ASSIRRGRQLRNYGYT
TRBJ1-4	TRBV5-1	ASSLVAGVNEKLF
TRBJ1-5	TRBV30	AWSVRGGGQPQH
TRBJ1-1	TRBV4-1	ASSHSLVNTEAF
TRBJ2-7	TRBV11-1	ASSSGQY
TRBJ2-4	TRBV2	ASTIWTSREAKNIQY
TRBJ1-2	TRBV6-4	ASSDTGWGYT
TRBJ2-5	TRBV2	ASRLSGGDETQY
TRBJ2-7	TRBV4-1	ASSQDLDFEQY
TRBJ1-1	TRBV5-4	ASSLGGVMNTEAF
TRBJ2-5	TRBV28	ASSPGQGGETQY
TRBJ1-1	TRBV19	ASSMSSEAF
TRBJ2-3	TRBV7-2	ASRRFDASTDTQY
TRBJ1-1	TRBV6-5	ASSPGLQGSTEAF
TRBJ2-1	TRBV5-1	ASSLGSAANNEQF
TRBJ2-5	TRBV6-5	ASVGLAGGWETQY
TRBJ1-6	TRBV4-2	ASSGYRESYNSPLH
TRBJ2-7	TRBV2	ASILGADYEQY